A selection of T cell receptor beta chains follows, all from one sample in a study of T cells in localized non-small cell lung cancer. Libraries were prepared by immunoSEQ multiplex PCR; TCRdb keeps only in-frame clonotypes and omits some of them. Here the sample spans roughly 70,000 clones, about 86% being singletons. The sample in question was peripheral blood, obtained before any cancer treatment. All receptors come from a male donor aged 60 or over with stage III squamous cell lung carcinoma. Each CDR3 is given with its conserved first and last residue. A D gene is named only where the DNA matches it firmly.

d_gene	v_gene	j_gene	CDR3aa
TRBD1	TRBV5-1	TRBJ2-7	CASSSKDRGHYEQYF
-	TRBV12-5	TRBJ2-7	CASGDWRGDYEQYF
-	TRBV13	TRBJ2-7	CASSPGPAGQYF
-	TRBV19	TRBJ1-5	CASSIDGGGNQPQHF
-	TRBV5-5	TRBJ1-5	CASSLAGNTGHQPQHF
TRBD2	TRBV7-3	TRBJ2-1	CASSPGGGGPYNEQFF
TRBD1	TRBV28	TRBJ1-6	CASSPRGQGAGNSPLHF
TRBD1	TRBV5-1	TRBJ2-3	CASSLSDRAITDTQYF
-	TRBV15	TRBJ2-7	CATSRDASGGYEQYF
-	TRBV30	TRBJ1-4	CAWSWVTPTNEKLFF
-	TRBV7-8	TRBJ2-1	CASSHPSGRPYNEQFF
-	TRBV6-1	TRBJ2-1	CASKQDNIYNEQFF
TRBD2	TRBV5-4	TRBJ2-1	CASSGGGPDGEQFF
-	TRBV7-9	TRBJ2-5	CASSRPRGAGETQYF
-	TRBV7-9	TRBJ1-1	CASSLDLGGEYTEAFF
-	TRBV7-2	TRBJ1-2	CASSLGLPGYGYTF
TRBD1	TRBV12-5	TRBJ1-6	CASDSQGSSYNSPLHF
-	TRBV19	TRBJ1-2	CASSIGAGTRGYTF
-	TRBV9	TRBJ1-1	CASSVVWTTGVTMNTEAFF
TRBD1	TRBV6-1	TRBJ1-5	CASRRDREAQPQHF
-	TRBV6-6	TRBJ1-2	CASLNGGGHGYTF